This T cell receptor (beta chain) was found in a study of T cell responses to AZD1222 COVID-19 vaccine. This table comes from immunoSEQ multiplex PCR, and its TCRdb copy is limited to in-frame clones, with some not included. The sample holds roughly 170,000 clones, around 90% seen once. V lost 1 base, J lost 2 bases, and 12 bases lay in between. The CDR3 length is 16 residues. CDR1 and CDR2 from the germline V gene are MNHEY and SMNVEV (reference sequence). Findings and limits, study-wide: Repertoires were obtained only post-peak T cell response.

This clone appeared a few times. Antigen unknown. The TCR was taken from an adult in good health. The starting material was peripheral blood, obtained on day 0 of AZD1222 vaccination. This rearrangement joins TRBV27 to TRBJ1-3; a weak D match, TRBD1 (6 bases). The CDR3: CASSLLGGGPGNTIYF. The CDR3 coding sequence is TGTGCCAGCAGTTTATTAGGCGGGGGGCCTGGAAACACCATATATTTT.